This T cell receptor (beta chain) was obtained from a study of blood T cells in healthy people across ages. The CDR3 is 15 residues long. The trim removed 6 bases at V and 5 bases at J, leaving 10 bases unmatched. CDR1 is SNHLY and CDR2 is FYNNEI in the germline V gene. Alongside a J-beta primer mix, a sample-barcoded 5' primer served in a second PCR lasting about 6 to 11 cycles. One entry per CDR3 protein results from TCRdb running MiXCR on the 5' RACE reads. The table lists hundreds of thousands of distinct CDR3 sequences, roughly 53% of them singletons. This TCR was sampled from a man between 60 and 75 years old in good health. The chain uses TRBV2 and TRBJ2-5; 9 positions agree with TRBD2. Sequencing input: blood. CDR3 residues: CASRTSGPVLETQYF. CDR3 nucleotide sequence: TGTGCCAGCAGGACTAGCGGTCCTGTGTTGGAGACCCAGTACTTC.